One and the same sample provided the 4 T cell receptor beta chains below, sequenced in a study of graft-versus-host responses after intestinal transplantation. These receptors lack a known antigen. The method was immunoSEQ multiplex PCR; TCRdb's version includes in-frame clones alone and lacks a portion of them. The sample includes some 110,000 clones, more than 90% of them seen just once. Sample: unstimulated CD4+ T cells sorted from spleen or lymph node cells, taken before transplant. The receptor set was obtained from a human donor who was the organ donor for an intestinal transplant.

J is TRBJ2-2 and V is TRBV7-9, with D perhaps being TRBD1 or TRBD2 (5 bases each). Germline CDR1 reads SEHNR; CDR2 reads FQNEAQ (reference sequence). Trimming cost V 2 bases and J 6 bases, with 16 bases left between them. CDR3 length: 16 amino acids. This chain's CDR3 is CASSLPLAGTSGELFF. In nucleotides, the CDR3 is TGTGCCAGCAGCTTACCTTTGGCCGGGACGTCCGGGGAGCTGTTTTTT.

The chain combines TRBV29-1 with TRBJ2-7, with D possibly being TRBD2 (7 bases). CDR3 length: 13 amino acids. The V gene lost 7 bases and the J gene lost 2 bases, with 15 bases spanning the gap. Germline values: CDR1 SQVTM, CDR2 ANQGSEA. The CDR3 bases are TGCAGCGCTATTGGGGGGGCAGCCTACGAGCAGTACTTC. Translated: CSAIGGAAYEQYF.

The chain employs TRBV7-2 and TRBJ1-1; possibly TRBD1 for D (5 bases). The V gene lost 3 bases and the J gene lost 1 base, with 9 bases spanning the gap. Per the germline V gene, CDR1 is SGHTA and CDR2 is FQGNSA. The CDR3 length is 14 residues. The CDR3 nucleotides are TGTGCCAGCAGCTTTGGACACTCGAACACTGAAGCTTTCTTT. Its protein product is CASSFGHSNTEAFF.

CDR3 sequence reads: CASSLGRNQPQHF. The CDR3 DNA reads as TGTGCCAGCAGCTTGGGGCGCAATCAGCCCCAGCATTTT. The rearrangement links TRBV11-2 to TRBJ1-5; D is perhaps TRBD1 (5 bases). From germline, CDR1 is SGHAT and CDR2 FQNNGV. The CDR3 loop spans 13 amino acids. The germline V and J ends were trimmed by 3 bases and 2 bases, with 5 bases remaining between them. Full variable domain (outside the CDR3, taken from reference TRBV11-2 and TRBJ1-5): EAGVAQSPRYKIIEKRQSVAFWCNPISGHATLYWYQQILGQGPKLLIQFQNNGVVDDSQLPKDRFSAERLKGVDSTLKIQPAKLEDSAVYLCASSLGRNQPQHFGDGTRLSIL.